This T cell receptor beta chain was observed in a study of blood T cell repertoires in COVID-19. Across the whole study: Researchers got acute and convalescent COVID-19 samples from the United States, Italy and Spain. PBMCs, B-cell-depleted T cells, or T cells provided the cDNA or gDNA that made up the material.

Germline CDR1 LGHDT, CDR2 YNNKEL (reference sequence). The CDR3 totals 14 residues. Trimming removed 3 bases from V and 5 bases from J; junction bases left unmatched: 4. As originally analysed: How many nucleated cells were present was estimated from reference gene primer amplification. The assay was immunoSEQ multiplex PCR, and TCRdb's table has in-frame clones only and misses some. Clone size and the V and J calls come from that table; the DNA yielded D and trimming. The profile covers a few hundred thousand clones, with 84% appearing a single time and over 8.5% taken by the ten largest. The sequenced sample consisted of peripheral blood. The genes are TRBV3-1 (or the pseudogene TRBV3-2) and TRBJ2-3; TRBD2 agrees at 8 bases. The clonotype originates from a human donor in a cohort sampled during active COVID-19. CDR3 in amino acids: CASSHGGGLDTQYF. In DNA, the CDR3 is TGTGCCAGCAGCCATGGCGGGGGGTTAGATACGCAGTATTTT.